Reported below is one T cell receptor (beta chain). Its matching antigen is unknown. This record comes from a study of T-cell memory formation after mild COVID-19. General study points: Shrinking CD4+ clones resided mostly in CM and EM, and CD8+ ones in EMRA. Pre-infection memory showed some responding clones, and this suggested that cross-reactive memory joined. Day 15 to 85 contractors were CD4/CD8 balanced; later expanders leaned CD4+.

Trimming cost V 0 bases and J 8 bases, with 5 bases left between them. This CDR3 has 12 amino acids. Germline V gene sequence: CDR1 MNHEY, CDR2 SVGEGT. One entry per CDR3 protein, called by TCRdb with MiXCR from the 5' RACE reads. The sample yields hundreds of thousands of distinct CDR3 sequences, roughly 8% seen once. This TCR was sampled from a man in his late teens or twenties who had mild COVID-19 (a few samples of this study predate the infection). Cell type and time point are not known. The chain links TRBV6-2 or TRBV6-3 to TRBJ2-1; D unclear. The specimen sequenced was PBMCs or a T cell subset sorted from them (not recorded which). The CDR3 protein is CASSYSIDEQFF. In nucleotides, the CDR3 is TGTGCCAGCAGTTACTCGATTGATGAGCAGTTCTTC.